A single sample is the source of the 14 T cell receptor beta chains below, sequenced in a study of T-cell memory formation after mild COVID-19. One entry per CDR3 protein, called by TCRdb with MiXCR from the 5' RACE reads. Found here are about 440,000 distinct CDR3 sequences, around 20% of them singletons; the top ten hold around 8.4%. Specimen: PBMCs or a T cell subset sorted from them (not recorded which). These receptor sequences come from an adult woman who had mild COVID-19 (a few samples of this study predate the infection). Cell type and time point are not known.

This clonotype has more than one count but fewer than ten. V gene TRBV7-2 combines with J gene TRBJ2-3; TRBD2 agrees at 14 bases. This CDR3 is built from 15 residues. Germline-derived CDR1 and CDR2 are SGHTA and FQGNSA. V lost 3 bases and J lost 8; bases outside the gene matches: 4. CDR3 DNA sequence: TGTGCCAGCAGCTTGGGACTAGCGGGAGAGGGTACGCAGTATTTT. This gives the protein CASSLGLAGEGTQYF.

The chain uses TRBV12-3 or TRBV12-4 and TRBJ2-5, with a possible D match to TRBD2 (5 bases). V dropped 2 bases and J dropped 2 bases, with 12 bases sitting between them. There are 15 residues in the CDR3. The CDR3 spells CASSLISGIQETQYF. The CDR3 DNA is TGTGCCAGCAGTTTAATATCGGGGATACAAGAGACCCAGTACTTC.

This clonotype showed up just a few times. A junction end diverges from the germline sequence, so it may reflect a read error. This chain connects TRBV7-7 to TRBJ2-2; the D gene is possibly TRBD1 (6 bases). Germline values: CDR1 SSHAT, CDR2 FNYEAQ (reference sequence). This CDR3 is 14 amino acids long. In DNA form, the CDR3 reads TGTGCTAGCAGCACCCTAGGGGGAAAACAAGAGCTGTTTTTT. Its protein is CASSTLGGKQELFF.

As to this clonotype: Mismatch with germline at one junction end may stem from a read error. The CDR3 reads CAWSVRDRGAF. The DNA for the CDR3 is TGTGCCTGGAGTGTCCGGGACAGGGGAGCTTTC. This chain uses TRBV30 with TRBJ2-7; 10 bases agree with TRBD1. Per the germline V gene, CDR1 is GTSNPN and CDR2 is SVGIG (reference sequence). This CDR3 is 11 amino acids long.

The CDR3, as DNA: TGCGCCAGCAGACCCCACGGACAGGCGGGGGAGCAGTACTTC. This gives the protein CASRPHGQAGEQYF. The chain uses TRBV5-1 and TRBJ2-7; maybe TRBD1 (7 bases). Trimming cost V 5 bases and J 7 bases, with 19 bases left between them. CDR1 and CDR2 (germline): SGHRS, YFSETQ. The CDR3 loop spans 14 amino acids.

This clonotype was seen a few times. The chain employs TRBV7-9 and TRBJ2-5, with D possibly TRBD2 on 6 matching bases. Trimming pared 2 bases from V and 3 bases from J, leaving 10 bases between. CDR3 size: 14 residues. From germline, CDR1 is SEHNR and CDR2 FQNEAQ (reference sequence). CDR3 nucleotides: TGTGCCAGCAGCTTATTGGAGGGAGAAGAGACCCAGTACTTC. This sequence encodes CASSLLEGEETQYF.

The sample holds a few counts of this clonotype. The chain is built from TRBV6-2 or TRBV6-3 and TRBJ1-5; D remains ambiguous. The CDR3 extends over 17 amino acids. V shed 0 bases and J shed 1 base, with 13 bases lying between them. Germline V gene data show CDR1 as MNHEY and CDR2 as SVGEGT. Here the CDR3 reads CASSYSPGRVSNQPQHF. CDR3 in DNA: TGTGCCAGCAGTTACTCCCCGGGAAGGGTGAGCAATCAGCCCCAGCATTTT.

This chain joins TRBV7-2 and TRBJ1-5; no definite D call. Germline V lookup: CDR1 SGHTA, CDR2 FQGNSA. The CDR3 runs to 12 residues. V was shortened by 1 base and J by 11 bases, with 9 bases between the two germline ends. The CDR3 region has the DNA TGTGCCAGCAGCTTAGGACGACGGGCCCAGCATTTT. This translates into CASSLGRRAQHF.

The V and J genes are TRBV4-3 and TRBJ2-5; D may be TRBD1 (5 bases). CDR1 is LGHNA, CDR2 YSLEER, per germline. This CDR3 is built from 12 residues. V lost 10 bases and J 7 bases, leaving 16 bases between the germline ends. CDR3 amino acids: CATKGIEGTQYF. The CDR3 DNA is TGCGCCACCAAGGGGATCGAAGGGACCCAGTACTTC.

The chain joins TRBV18 to TRBJ1-1; D may be TRBD1 (5 bases). V was clipped by 6 bases and J by 4 bases, with 15 bases between them. The CDR3 is 14 residues long. CDR1 KGHSH and CDR2 LQKENI come from the germline V gene. CDR3 region: CASSPGPPPTEAFF. The CDR3 coding sequence is TGTGCCAGCTCCCCGGGGCCGCCGCCCACTGAAGCTTTCTTT.

The rearrangement joins TRBV19 to TRBJ1-1, with 9 bases matching TRBD1. Germline CDR1 reads LNHDA; CDR2 reads SQIVND (reference sequence). CDR3 size: 15 residues. J gave up 5 bases and V 2 bases, and 6 bases lay outside the gene matches. The CDR3: CASSIIQGAGTEAFF. The CDR3 DNA reads as TGTGCCAGTAGTATAATACAGGGGGCGGGAACTGAAGCTTTCTTT.

This clonotype was seen at least ten times. This chain links TRBV11-2 with TRBJ2-7; D is possibly TRBD2 (6 bases). Per the germline V gene, CDR1 is SGHAT and CDR2 is FQNNGV. The V and J ends lost 5 bases and 1 base respectively, with 9 bases between them. The CDR3 sequence is 13 residues long. CDR3 bases: TGTGCCAGCAGCCTGACTAGATCCTACGAGCAGTACTTC. Protein product: CASSLTRSYEQYF.

This chain joins TRBV20-1 and TRBJ2-1; 10 bases are a match to TRBD2. The germline V gene encodes CDR1 DFQATT and CDR2 SNEGSKA (reference sequence). V trimming: 6 bases; J trimming: 6 bases; junction bases outside the gene matches: 8. This CDR3 region has 14 residues. CDR3 in DNA: TGCAGTGCGAGTCTCCCTAGCGGGAGCAATGAGCAGTTCTTC. Translated, it gives CSASLPSGSNEQFF.

The V gene is TRBV18, the J gene TRBJ2-7, with 8 positions matching TRBD1. Germline V lookup: CDR1 KGHSH, CDR2 LQKENI. This CDR3 has 16 amino acids. V lost 4 bases, J lost 0 bases, and 8 bases stayed unmatched. The CDR3 coding sequence is TGTGCCAGCTCACGAGTGGCGGGACAGGCCTCCTACGAGCAGTACTTC. It codes for CASSRVAGQASYEQYF.